This T cell receptor beta chain was documented in a study of neoadjuvant anti-PD-1 for oral cavity cancer. Study-level information: Around day 43, patients without progression received a fourth nivolumab dose before surgery.

General observations from the study: Pretreatment Treg/Th17 ratio correlated inversely with post-treatment tumor clonality.

The CDR3 spans 16 residues. The germline CDR1 and CDR2 sequences are MNHEY and SVGAGI. Trimming removed 2 bases at V and 0 bases at J, with 11 bases between. Time point indicated: after neoadjuvant nivolumab, at surgical resection. Patients had newly diagnosed, untreated stage II-IVA oral cavity squamous cell carcinoma. PBMCs were not maintained or expanded in culture before analysis. Turning to this clone: Its antigen is currently unknown.

Libraries were prepared by immunoSEQ multiplex PCR; TCRdb keeps only in-frame clonotypes and omits some of them. The data hold approximately 45,000 clones, with 65% to 85% observed a single time. The chain has TRBV6-5 and TRBJ2-1; D call uncertain. This sequence originates from a person between 40 and 85 years old with oral cavity squamous cell carcinoma. The source material was PBMCs, sampled after nivolumab (anti-PD-1) treatment. The CDR3 DNA sequence: TGTGCCAGCAGTTACCAAGGGATTGGCTCCTACAATGAGCAGTTCTTC. Encoded protein: CASSYQGIGSYNEQFF.